This is a list of T cell receptor beta chains from one sample in a study of blood T cell repertoires in COVID-19. TCRdb's table, derived via immunoSEQ multiplex PCR, lists solely in-frame clones and lacks some. The sample contains tens of thousands of clones, roughly four fifths of which appear only once. The sequenced sample consisted of peripheral blood. These receptors originate from a man older than 75 with active or convalescent COVID-19. Both conserved end residues are part of each CDR3. D genes are given only for firm matches. The size entry is marked missing in some rows and otherwise reads once, few, many or a size class.

d_call j_call clone_size cdr3_length v_call cdr3_aa cdr3_nt
- TRBJ1-2 - 13 TRBV20-1 CSASLRVRFGYTF TGCAGTGCTAGTCTCCGGGTCCGGTTCGGCTACACCTTC
- TRBJ2-7 - 13 TRBV2 CASSSRETYEQYF TGTGCCAGCAGTTCTAGGGAGACCTACGAGCAGTACTTC
- TRBJ1-1 few 14 TRBV11-3 CASSLVGPGYRAFF TGTGCCAGCAGCTTAGTTGGCCCGGGATATCGAGCTTTCTTT
TRBD1 TRBJ1-6 - 14 TRBV6-5 CASTTTGDNSPLHF TGTGCCAGCACCACGACAGGGGATAATTCACCCCTCCACTTT
TRBD2 TRBJ2-1 - 17 TRBV27 CASSRPQMGEGINEQFF TGTGCCAGCAGCCGCCCCCAGATGGGGGAGGGGATCAATGAGCAGTTCTTC
TRBD2 TRBJ2-3 - 15 TRBV28 CASSSGTREADTQYF TGTGCCAGCAGTTCTGGGACCCGGGAGGCAGATACGCAGTATTTT
TRBD1 TRBJ2-5 - 15 TRBV24-1 CATSGRTGWGETQYF TGTGCCACCAGTGGTCGGACAGGGTGGGGGGAGACCCAGTACTTC
TRBD2 TRBJ2-1 - 15 TRBV7-6 CASSKSGRGLDEQFF TGTGCCAGCAGCAAGAGCGGGAGAGGGCTCGATGAGCAGTTCTTC
TRBD2 TRBJ2-1 - 17 TRBV3-1/TRBV3-2 CASSQGTSGSSYNEQFF TGTGCCAGCAGCCAGGGGACTAGCGGGAGCTCCTACAATGAGCAGTTCTTC
TRBD1 TRBJ2-3 - 16 TRBV13 CASSRRQGTLTDTQYF TGTGCCAGCTCCCGCCGACAGGGCACACTCACAGATACGCAGTATTTT
TRBD2 TRBJ2-7 - 16 TRBV7-2 CASSFGTGTSGYEQYF TGTGCCAGCAGCTTTGGCACCGGGACTAGCGGTTACGAGCAGTACTTC
- TRBJ2-1 - 15 TRBV30 CAWSPGGARRNEQFF TGTGCCTGGAGCCCGGGTGGGGCCCGACGTAATGAGCAGTTCTTC
TRBD2 TRBJ2-7 - 18 TRBV30 CAWSVLTSGSFRIYEQYF TGTGCCTGGAGTGTACTGACTAGCGGGAGTTTCAGGATATACGAGCAGTACTTC
- TRBJ1-2 - 15 TRBV19 CASSPPGDTEQGYTF TGTGCCAGTAGTCCCCCCGGGGACACCGAACAAGGCTACACCTTC
- TRBJ1-1 - 14 TRBV6-2/TRBV6-3 CASSSLGGWAEAFF TGTGCCAGCAGTTCGTTGGGGGGTTGGGCTGAAGCTTTCTTT
- TRBJ1-1 - 13 TRBV12-5 CASGSSGDTEAFF TGTGCTAGTGGATCCTCCGGTGACACTGAAGCTTTCTTT
TRBD1 TRBJ2-2 once 15 TRBV6-5 CASRLQGLSTGELFF TGTGCCAGCAGGCTACAGGGGTTGAGCACCGGGGAGCTGTTTTTT
TRBD1 TRBJ1-1 - 15 TRBV19 CASSKGTGYGTEAFF TGTGCCAGTAGTAAAGGGACAGGGTACGGCACTGAAGCTTTCTTT
TRBD2 TRBJ2-5 - 17 TRBV5-4 CASSSPLGSGREETQYF TGTGCCAGCAGCTCCCCGCTGGGTAGCGGGAGGGAAGAGACCCAGTACTTC
TRBD1 TRBJ1-2 - 15 TRBV14 CASSQDPTGDYGYTF TGTGCCAGCAGCCAAGATCCTACAGGGGACTATGGCTACACCTTC
TRBD1 TRBJ1-4 few 15 TRBV9 CASSFGTGEGEKLFF TGTGCCAGCAGCTTCGGGACAGGGGAAGGTGAAAAACTGTTTTTT
TRBD1 TRBJ2-3 - 16 TRBV5-1 CASSPRDRGLSDTQYF TGCGCCAGCAGCCCCCGGGACAGGGGGCTGTCAGATACGCAGTATTTT
TRBD1 TRBJ1-4 - 16 TRBV5-8 CASSEGQIATNEKLFF TGTGCCAGCAGCGAGGGACAGATCGCAACTAATGAAAAACTGTTTTTT
- TRBJ2-1 - 13 TRBV25-1 CASSAQPGREQFF TGTGCCAGCAGCGCCCAACCGGGGAGAGAGCAGTTCTTC
- TRBJ1-1 - 16 TRBV11-2 CASTSFRTVLNTEAFF TGTGCCAGCACCTCCTTCCGGACAGTCCTGAACACTGAAGCTTTCTTT
- TRBJ1-1 few 12 TRBV29-1 CSVLFWNTEAFF TGCAGCGTCCTCTTTTGGAACACTGAAGCTTTCTTT
TRBD1 TRBJ1-5 - 16 TRBV7-2 CASSQSGTEINQPQHF TGTGCCAGCAGCCAATCCGGGACAGAGATAAATCAGCCCCAGCATTTT
- TRBJ2-7 - 12 TRBV10-2 CASGSGSYEQYF TGCGCCAGCGGGAGTGGGTCCTACGAGCAGTACTTC
TRBD1 TRBJ1-2 - 15 TRBV11-2 CASSLSGQRGYGYTF TGTGCCAGCAGCCTATCGGGACAGAGAGGCTATGGCTACACCTTC
TRBD2 TRBJ2-4 - 14 TRBV7-9 CASSTGTSGHVQYF TGTGCCAGCAGCACCGGGACTAGCGGCCATGTTCAGTACTTC
- TRBJ2-1 once 15 TRBV6-5 CASSYFTSPYNEQFF TGTGCCAGCAGTTATTTCACTAGCCCTTACAATGAGCAGTTCTTC
TRBD1 TRBJ1-2 - 15 TRBV24-1 CATSEPGQGNYGYTF TGTGCCACCAGTGAACCGGGACAGGGGAACTATGGCTACACCTTC
- TRBJ1-4 - 12 TRBV6-5 CASSYTGEKLFF TGTGCCAGCAGTTACACGGGGGAAAAACTGTTTTTT
TRBD2 TRBJ2-6 - 15 TRBV3-1/TRBV3-2 CASSQGLAGPGVLTF TGTGCCAGCAGCCAAGGGCTAGCGGGCCCCGGCGTCCTGACTTTC
TRBD1 TRBJ1-2 - 14 TRBV7-9 CASSPTGNGVGYTF TGTGCCAGCAGCCCGACAGGGAATGGGGTTGGCTACACCTTC
- TRBJ1-1 few 14 TRBV30 CAWSVRSPFTEAFF TGTGCCTGGAGTGTACGGTCACCGTTCACTGAAGCTTTCTTT
TRBD1 TRBJ2-3 - 14 TRBV2 CASSDSGGADTQYF TGTGCCAGCAGTGATTCAGGGGGAGCAGATACGCAGTATTTT
TRBD2 TRBJ2-1 - 13 TRBV11-3 CASSLGLATEQFF TGTGCCAGCAGCTTAGGACTAGCCACCGAGCAGTTCTTC
- TRBJ2-2 - 13 TRBV7-3 CASSHETAGELFF TGTGCCAGCAGCCACGAAACAGCTGGAGAGCTGTTTTTT
TRBD2 TRBJ2-1 - 15 TRBV28 CASSLFQREAGEQFF TGTGCCAGCAGTTTATTTCAGCGGGAGGCTGGTGAGCAGTTCTTC
- TRBJ2-1 - 11 TRBV24-1 CATSRGNEQFF TGTGCCACCAGTCGGGGAAATGAGCAGTTCTTC